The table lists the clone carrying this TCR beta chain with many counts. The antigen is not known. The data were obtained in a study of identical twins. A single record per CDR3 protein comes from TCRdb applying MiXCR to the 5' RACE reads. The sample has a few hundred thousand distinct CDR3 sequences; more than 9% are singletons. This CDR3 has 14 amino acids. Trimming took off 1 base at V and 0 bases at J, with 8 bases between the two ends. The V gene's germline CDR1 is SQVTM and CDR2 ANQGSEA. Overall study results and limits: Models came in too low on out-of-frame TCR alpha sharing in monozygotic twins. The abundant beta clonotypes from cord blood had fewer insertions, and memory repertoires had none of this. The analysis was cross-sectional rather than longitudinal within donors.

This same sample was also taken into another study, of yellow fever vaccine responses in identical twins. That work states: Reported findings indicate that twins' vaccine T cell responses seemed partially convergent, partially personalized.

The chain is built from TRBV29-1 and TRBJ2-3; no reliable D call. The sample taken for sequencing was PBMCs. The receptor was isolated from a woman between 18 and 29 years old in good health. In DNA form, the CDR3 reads TGCAGCGTTGAAGGGGCGGAAAGCACAGATACGCAGTATTTT. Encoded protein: CSVEGAESTDTQYF.